This TCR beta chain was recovered during a study of CD8 T cells in Susac syndrome. In blood CD8+ and CD4+ T cells, TCR beta underwent sequencing. While CD8+ and CD4+ T cells were isolated negatively, TEMRA cells were enriched by FACS. This clonotype was picked up one time. Its specificity is unknown. Random hexamers were used to reverse transcribe 0.5 to 1 ug of RNA. The TCR beta CDR3 was amplified by immunoSEQ multiplex PCR across 54 Vbeta, 13 Jbeta. Each CDR3 protein gets one entry after TCRdb re-called the immunoSEQ multiplex PCR reads with MiXCR. Of over 300,000 distinct CDR3 sequences listed, 92% are singletons. Regarding the study as a whole: It was acknowledged in the study that the number of individuals who were included in its TCR sequencing and HLA analysis was relatively small.

Germline V gene lookup returns CDR1 SGHDT and CDR2 YYEEEE. The CDR3 length is 15 residues. V was cut by 5 bases and J by 7 bases, with 22 bases left in between. This TCR came from a human donor with multiple sclerosis. The sample comprised CD4+ T cells from PBMCs. The chain couples TRBV5-6 to TRBJ2-7; D might be TRBD1 (6 bases). The CDR3 loop is CASRHAGTRASEQYF. CDR3 DNA: TGTGCCAGCAGGCACGCCGGGACAAGGGCGAGTGAGCAGTACTTC.